A selection of T cell receptor beta chains follows, all from one sample in a study of identifying expanded T cells in peripheral blood. Profiling relied on immunoSEQ multiplex PCR, and the TCRdb table lists in-frame clones only, not all of them. The repertoire consists of over 100,000 clones, with about 87% occurring once and the leading ten covering under 9%. Specimen: blood. These receptors all stem from a person aged 18-70 years in good health. CDR3s include the opening cysteine and the closing phenylalanine or tryptophan. D genes are given only for firm matches. A row's size may be missing; if present it is once, few, many or a size class.

TRBJ2-5	TRBV9	TRBD1	-	CASSVGQGVMGETQYF	TGTGCCAGCAGCGTAGGGCAGGGGGTGATGGGGGAGACCCAGTACTTC
TRBJ2-7	TRBV2	-	-	CASSEVRGSPYEQYF	TGTGCCAGCAGTGAAGTACGGGGAAGCCCCTACGAGCAGTACTTC
TRBJ2-3	TRBV28	TRBD2	-	CASTGGDTQYF	TGTGCCAGCACGGGAGGGGATACGCAGTATTTT
TRBJ1-1	TRBV18	TRBD1	-	CASSPPGQLNTEAFF	TGTGCCAGCTCACCCCCGGGACAGCTGAACACTGAAGCTTTCTTT
TRBJ2-7	TRBV7-6	-	-	CASSPSMSRREQYF	TGTGCCAGCAGCCCCTCCATGAGTCGGAGAGAGCAGTACTTC
TRBJ1-2	TRBV29-1	TRBD1	-	CSVPDREGYGYTF	TGCAGCGTGCCCGACAGGGAAGGCTATGGCTACACCTTC
TRBJ2-6	TRBV4-1	-	-	CASSQPPGANVLTF	TGCGCCAGCAGCCAACCTCCTGGGGCCAACGTCCTGACTTTC
TRBJ2-1	TRBV2	-	-	CASSEEVSGIYEQFF	TGTGCCAGCAGTGAAGAAGTTTCGGGCATATATGAGCAGTTCTTC
TRBJ1-1	TRBV11-2	-	-	CASATGQQNTEAFF	TGTGCCAGCGCTACAGGGCAACAGAACACTGAAGCTTTCTTT
TRBJ1-1	TRBV25-1	-	-	CASSEVGSANTEAFF	TGTGCCAGCAGTGAAGTTGGGTCCGCGAACACTGAAGCTTTCTTT
TRBJ1-2	TRBV5-6	-	few	CASSPRQADYYGYTF	TGTGCCAGCAGCCCGAGACAGGCGGATTACTATGGCTACACCTTC
TRBJ1-2	TRBV19	TRBD1	-	CASSMQQGRYTF	TGTGCCAGTAGTATGCAACAGGGGCGCTACACCTTC
TRBJ1-1	TRBV6-1	-	-	CASNRQVNTEAFF	TGTGCCAGCAACCGTCAGGTGAACACTGAAGCTTTCTTT
TRBJ2-7	TRBV5-4	-	few	CASSRLGAYEQYF	TGTGCCAGCAGCCGTTTGGGGGCTTACGAGCAGTACTTC
TRBJ1-3	TRBV5-1	-	once	CASSLGDLGPGNTIYF	TGCGCCAGCAGCTTGGGAGACCTTGGACCTGGAAACACCATATATTTT
TRBJ2-5	TRBV7-2	-	once	CASSSNPDWKETQYF	TGTGCCAGCAGCTCCAATCCCGACTGGAAAGAGACCCAGTACTTC
TRBJ1-4	TRBV7-9	-	-	CASSLTSQRQRNEKLFF	TGTGCCAGCAGCTTAACCTCGCAAAGACAGCGTAATGAAAAACTGTTTTTT
TRBJ1-4	TRBV9	-	-	CASSVAGTRGEKLFF	TGTGCCAGCAGCGTAGCTGGGACTAGGGGTGAAAAACTGTTTTTT
TRBJ1-3	TRBV4-3	-	-	CASSQDGGRSGNTIYF	TGCGCCAGCAGCCAAGACGGGGGGCGTTCCGGAAACACCATATATTTT
TRBJ2-2	TRBV5-6	-	-	CASTADQNTGELFF	TGTGCCAGCACCGCCGACCAGAACACCGGGGAGCTGTTTTTT
TRBJ2-2	TRBV5-1	-	-	CASSFGGSSGELFF	TGCGCCAGCAGCTTCGGAGGGAGTTCCGGGGAGCTGTTTTTT
TRBJ2-2	TRBV28	-	-	CASNLGGWSTGELFF	TGTGCCAGCAACTTGGGGGGCTGGAGCACCGGGGAGCTGTTTTTT
TRBJ2-5	TRBV7-2	-	-	CASSPTAQETQYF	TGTGCCAGCAGCCCGACAGCGCAAGAGACCCAGTACTTC
TRBJ1-1	TRBV2	-	-	CASSWDTEAFF	TGTGCCAGCAGTTGGGACACTGAAGCTTTCTTT
TRBJ2-5	TRBV5-1	TRBD2	-	CASSWEGPQETQYF	TGCGCCAGCAGCTGGGAGGGCCCCCAAGAGACCCAGTACTTC
TRBJ2-7	TRBV4-1	TRBD2	once	CASSQDRIGITSGGRRAYEQYF	TGCGCCAGCAGCCAAGACCGGATCGGTATAACTAGCGGGGGGCGACGGGCCTACGAGCAGTACTTC
TRBJ2-1	TRBV6-6	TRBD2	-	CASSPTSGWDNEQFF	TGTGCCAGCAGCCCTACTAGCGGGTGGGACAATGAGCAGTTCTTC
TRBJ1-5	TRBV19	-	-	CASSIDWGGASQPQHF	TGTGCCAGTAGTATAGATTGGGGGGGCGCCTCTCAGCCCCAGCATTTT
TRBJ2-6	TRBV2	-	-	CASSAREGASGANVLTF	TGTGCCAGCAGTGCTCGGGAGGGGGCTTCTGGGGCCAACGTCCTGACTTTC
TRBJ2-5	TRBV7-9	-	-	CASSWGPGQETQYF	TGTGCCAGCAGCTGGGGCCCGGGACAAGAGACCCAGTACTTC
TRBJ1-4	TRBV4-1	-	-	CASSQGSPTNEKLFF	TGCGCCAGCAGCCAAGGGAGCCCAACTAATGAAAAACTGTTTTTT
TRBJ1-5	TRBV27	TRBD1	-	CASRLQGAGQPQHF	TGTGCCAGCAGACTACAGGGGGCGGGTCAGCCCCAGCATTTT
TRBJ1-5	TRBV6-1	-	-	CASSEAPPRDQPQHF	TGTGCCAGCAGTGAAGCGCCTCCCAGAGATCAGCCCCAGCATTTT
TRBJ1-1	TRBV29-1	-	-	CSVEEGKLQGEAFF	TGCAGCGTTGAAGAGGGAAAACTTCAGGGAGAAGCTTTCTTT
TRBJ1-5	TRBV2	-	-	CASSERQQPQHF	TGTGCCAGCAGTGAACGGCAGCAGCCCCAGCATTTT
TRBJ1-2	TRBV4-1	TRBD1	-	CASSQEGTVHGYTF	TGCGCCAGCAGCCAAGAAGGGACAGTACATGGCTACACCTTC
TRBJ2-5	TRBV9	-	-	CASSAGRETQYF	TGTGCCAGCAGCGCGGGACGGGAGACCCAGTACTTC
TRBJ1-1	TRBV29-1	-	few	CSVHRNTEAFF	TGCAGCGTCCATCGGAACACTGAAGCTTTCTTT
TRBJ2-3	TRBV9	TRBD2	-	CASSDRLAGSDTQYF	TGTGCCAGCAGCGATCGACTAGCGGGTTCAGATACGCAGTATTTT
TRBJ2-2	TRBV5-4	TRBD2	-	CASRPAGAAYTGELFF	TGTGCCAGCCGACCAGCGGGAGCGGCGTACACCGGGGAGCTGTTTTTT
TRBJ2-5	TRBV5-6	-	-	CASSLGDSETQYF	TGTGCCAGCAGCTTAGGGGATTCAGAGACCCAGTACTTC
TRBJ2-2	TRBV9	-	-	CASSVVPTNTGELFF	TGTGCCAGCAGCGTAGTCCCCACGAACACCGGGGAGCTGTTTTTT
TRBJ2-1	TRBV5-1	-	-	CASSSGLGIYNEQFF	TGCGCCAGCAGCTCGGGATTGGGGATCTACAATGAGCAGTTCTTC
TRBJ2-3	TRBV6-5	-	-	CASSYAGSSTDTQYF	TGTGCCAGCAGTTACGCGGGGTCAAGCACAGATACGCAGTATTTT
TRBJ1-1	TRBV7-2	-	-	CASSLKGQGEMFTEAFF	TGTGCCAGCAGCTTAAAAGGTCAGGGAGAAATGTTCACTGAAGCTTTCTTT
TRBJ1-1	TRBV15	-	-	CATSRGAGNTEAFF	TGTGCCACCAGCAGAGGGGCAGGTAACACTGAAGCTTTCTTT
TRBJ1-4	TRBV4-2	TRBD1	-	CASSQEQGGNEKLFF	TGTGCCAGCAGCCAGGAGCAGGGGGGTAATGAAAAACTGTTTTTT
TRBJ2-1	TRBV2	-	-	CASSGELHNEQFF	TGTGCCAGCAGTGGGGAACTACACAATGAGCAGTTCTTC
TRBJ2-2	TRBV29-1	-	-	CSVENPGPGELFF	TGCAGCGTTGAGAATCCGGGTCCCGGGGAGCTGTTTTTT
TRBJ1-5	TRBV2	TRBD1	-	CASTKDRGHQPQHF	TGTGCCAGCACTAAGGACAGGGGGCATCAGCCCCAGCATTTT